The 15 T cell receptor beta chains reported below all come from one sample, sequenced in a study of T cell responses to AZD1222 COVID-19 vaccine. Here immunoSEQ multiplex PCR was the method, and the copy in TCRdb shows in-frame clones only, minus some. This sample has some 150,000 clones, with approximately 88% found just once. The source material was peripheral blood, sampled 28 days after the second AZD1222 dose. The receptors come from an adult who received the AZD1222 COVID-19 vaccine.

The chain links TRBV6-5 to TRBJ1-2, with D unclear. From germline, CDR1 is MNHEY and CDR2 SVGAGI. Trimming left V 4 bases short and J 4 bases short, with 7 bases between. The CDR3 is 12 residues long. The CDR3 loop reads CASSSSPYGYTF. The CDR3 DNA follows: TGTGCCAGCAGTTCAAGCCCCTATGGCTACACCTTC.

This sequence joins TRBV4-3 and TRBJ2-4; weak D call: TRBD2 (6 bases). Germline lookup yields CDR1 LGHNA and CDR2 YSLEER. CDR3 length: 21 amino acids. V was clipped by 0 bases and J by 6 bases, with 30 bases between them. The CDR3 DNA reads as TGCGCCAGCAGCCAAGATCAGGGCGGGATTGAGGGGCTTAAGTTAAGAAACATTCAGTACTTC. The encoded protein is CASSQDQGGIEGLKLRNIQYF.

This clone was detected only a few times. This chain links TRBV3-1 (or the pseudogene TRBV3-2) with TRBJ1-6; D possibly corresponds to TRBD1 (5 bases). Per the germline V gene, CDR1 is LGHDT and CDR2 is YNNKEL (reference sequence). The CDR3 is 14 amino acids. Trimming cost V 4 bases and J 7 bases, with 11 bases left between them. CDR3 coding DNA: TGTGCCAGCAGCCCAAGGGGACGGAATTCACCCCTCCACTTT. Translating it yields CASSPRGRNSPLHF.

The J gene is TRBJ2-6, the V gene TRBV3-1 (or the pseudogene TRBV3-2); 10 nucleotides align to TRBD1. V lost 4 bases and J lost 0; bases outside the gene matches: 3. Germline CDR1 reads LGHDT; CDR2 reads YNNKEL (reference sequence). The CDR3 loop spans 17 amino acids. In DNA form, the CDR3 reads TGTGCCAGCAGCCGGGGACAGGGGAGCTCTGGGGCCAACGTCCTGACTTTC. It is translated as CASSRGQGSSGANVLTF.

This chain joins TRBV3-1 (or the pseudogene TRBV3-2) and TRBJ2-2; D not certain. The V gene's germline CDR1 is LGHDT and CDR2 YNNKEL (reference sequence). V was cut by 4 bases and J by 5 bases, with 23 bases left in between. The CDR3 is made up of 18 amino acids. The CDR3 DNA is TGTGCCAGCAGCCCGCGTTTCAACGCCGGGCGCCCAACCGGGGAGCTGTTTTTT. Translating it yields CASSPRFNAGRPTGELFF.

The chain links TRBV3-1 (or the pseudogene TRBV3-2) to TRBJ2-7, with D possibly TRBD2 on 6 matching bases. The CDR3 has 14 residues. The V end was cut by 4 bases, the J end by 8 bases, with 18 bases between. CDR1 and CDR2 (germline): LGHDT, YNNKEL (reference sequence). CDR3 region: CASSLGDSTGKQYF. In DNA, the CDR3 is TGTGCCAGCAGCCTCGGGGACTCTACAGGCAAGCAGTACTTC.

The CDR3 loop reads CASSPPVQGNYGYTF. CDR3 in DNA: TGCGCCAGCAGCCCCCCCGTGCAGGGGAACTATGGCTACACCTTC. The genes are TRBV5-1 and TRBJ1-2; D possibly corresponds to TRBD1 (6 bases). Germline CDR1 reads SGHRS; CDR2 reads YFSETQ. Trimming removed 4 bases at V and 2 bases at J, with 15 bases between. The CDR3 loop spans 15 amino acids.

In the case of this clone: Different DNA sequences within this sample yield the same CDR3. The chain links TRBV15 to TRBJ2-7; 7 bases line up with TRBD1. CDR3 length: 15 amino acids. Losses at the gene ends were 5 bases for V and 6 bases for J; bases not matched to a gene: 13. Germline lookup yields CDR1 LNHNV and CDR2 YYDKDF (reference sequence). The DNA for the CDR3 is TGTGCCACCAGCGCCCGGGCAGGGGGAGAGAGCGAGCAGTACTTC. Translated, it gives CATSARAGGESEQYF.

The J gene is TRBJ1-2, the V gene TRBV9, with D unclear. The V end lost 3 bases, the J end lost 8 bases, and 11 bases lay between the germline ends. Germline CDR1 is SGDLS and CDR2 is YYNGEE. The CDR3 runs 12 residues. CDR3 region: CASSGSSRGYTF. As DNA, the CDR3 is TGTGCCAGCAGCGGGTCCAGTCGCGGCTACACCTTC.

V and J are TRBV3-1 (or the pseudogene TRBV3-2) and TRBJ2-2; D is possibly TRBD2 (5 bases). CDR1 is LGHDT and CDR2 is YNNKEL in the germline V gene (reference sequence). The CDR3 consists of 16 residues. V was shortened by 1 base and J by 4 bases, with 13 bases between the two germline ends. In nucleotides, the CDR3 is TGTGCCAGCAGCCAAGGTCTTCTAGCCCCCACCGGGGAGCTGTTTTTT. Amino acids: CASSQGLLAPTGELFF.

This clone came up once. This chain joins TRBV5-5 and TRBJ1-1, with 7 bases matching TRBD1. V was clipped by 6 bases and J by 0 bases; unmatched bases: 8. The CDR3 loop spans 15 amino acids. Germline assignment: CDR1 SGHKS and CDR2 YYEKEE (reference sequence). The CDR3 is CASTQWTGLNTEAFF. As DNA, the CDR3 is TGTGCCAGCACCCAATGGACAGGTCTGAACACTGAAGCTTTCTTT.

This clone was seen only once. The J gene is TRBJ1-5, the V gene TRBV5-1; D may be TRBD1 (6 bases). The CDR3 is 14 residues long. Germline CDR1 SGHRS, CDR2 YFSETQ. With 3 bases removed from V and 7 bases from J, the gap between germline ends came to 14 bases. CDR3 in DNA: TGCGCCAGCAGCTGGGGGGCGCCGGACCAGCCCCAGCATTTT. Its protein is CASSWGAPDQPQHF.

The CDR3 DNA is TGTGCCAGCAGACTTAATGACAGGAGCAATGGCTACACCTTC. As protein: CASRLNDRSNGYTF. This chain uses TRBV27 with TRBJ1-2, with a tentative D call TRBD1 (6 bases). V was cut by 6 bases and J by 6 bases, with 17 bases left in between. This CDR3 contains 14 residues. Germline V gives CDR1 MNHEY, CDR2 SMNVEV (reference sequence).

This clone has just a few counts. This sequence joins TRBV9 and TRBJ1-4; TRBD1 is a possible D gene (6 bases). This CDR3 contains 15 residues. Germline V gives CDR1 SGDLS, CDR2 YYNGEE. The V gene lost 4 bases and the J gene lost 8 bases, with 18 bases spanning the gap. CDR3 sequence reads: CASSPRGGGGEKLFF. The CDR3 nucleotides read TGTGCCAGCAGCCCACGCGGGGGCGGGGGAGAAAAACTGTTTTTT.

This clone was detected ten times or more. The chain has TRBV7-3 and TRBJ2-1, with 8 bases lining up with TRBD1. CDR1 SGHTA and CDR2 FQGTGA come from the germline V gene. V lost 3 bases to trimming and J lost 8 bases; unmatched junction nucleotides: 9. This CDR3 has 15 residues. This CDR3 is CASSLKTGGMDEQFF. The CDR3 DNA reads TGTGCCAGCAGCTTGAAAACAGGGGGTATGGATGAGCAGTTCTTC.